The 7 T cell receptor beta chains below all came from one sample that was sequenced in a study of blood T cell repertoires in COVID-19. Sequenced by immunoSEQ multiplex PCR; TCRdb stores in-frame clones only, minus some. The sample shows 110,000 or so clones, approximately 90% of them seen only once. The specimen was peripheral blood. Every receptor here comes from a woman aged 50 to 65 with acute or convalescent COVID-19.

The chain recombines TRBV6-1 with TRBJ1-6; D is unclear. This CDR3 is built from 15 residues. V lost 1 base to trimming and J lost 9 bases, with 13 bases between them. Per the germline V gene, CDR1 is MNHNS and CDR2 is SASEGT. The CDR3 protein is CASSEGSGLSSPLHF. In nucleotides, the CDR3 is TGTGCCAGCAGTGAAGGCAGCGGCTTGAGTTCACCCCTCCACTTT.

The V gene is TRBV15, the J gene TRBJ1-5; D uncertain. Germline V lookup: CDR1 LNHNV, CDR2 YYDKDF (reference sequence). This CDR3 comprises 12 residues. V lost 0 bases and J lost 8, with 5 bases in between. CDR3 coding DNA: TGTGCCACCAGCAGAGACGGGGAGCCCCAGCATTTT. Its protein is CATSRDGEPQHF.

This clone was found once. V and J are TRBV28 and TRBJ1-5, with 11 nucleotides matching TRBD1. The CDR3 covers 15 residues. Germline assignment: CDR1 MDHEN and CDR2 SYDVKM. V trimming: 3 bases; J trimming: 6 bases; junction bases outside the gene matches: 4. In nucleotides, the CDR3 is TGTGCCAGCAGTTTGGGACAGGGGGGAGGTCAGCCCCAGCATTTT. Translation gives CASSLGQGGGQPQHF. The whole variable domain, remainder taken from reference TRBV28 and TRBJ1-5, is DVKVTQSSRYLVKRTGEKVFLECVQDMDHENMFWYRQDPGLGLRLIYFSYDVKMKEKGDIPEGYSVSREKKERFSLILESASTNQTSMYLCASSLGQGGGQPQHFGDGTRLSIL.

The chain links TRBV14 to TRBJ1-2; unclear D gene. The CDR3 runs to 14 residues. V was clipped by 1 base and J by 5 bases, with 11 bases between them. Germline V gene lookup returns CDR1 SGHDN and CDR2 FVKESK. CDR3: CASSQGHPGYGYTF. The CDR3 nucleotides read TGTGCCAGCAGCCAAGGACACCCTGGGTATGGCTACACCTTC.

The chain couples TRBV7-8 to TRBJ2-2; possibly TRBD2 for D (5 bases). This CDR3 has 12 amino acids. Trimming took off 2 bases at V and 7 bases at J, with 5 bases between the two ends. The germline CDR1 and CDR2 sequences are SGHVS and FQNEAQ. CDR3 DNA: TGTGCCAGCAGCTTAAGCGGCGGGGAGCTGTTTTTT. This sequence encodes CASSLSGGELFF.

The chain uses TRBV9 and TRBJ1-1; 11 nucleotides match TRBD1. V was pared by 5 bases and J by 4 bases, with 4 bases of the junction left unmatched. CDR1 is SGDLS, CDR2 YYNGEE, per germline. The CDR3 runs 14 residues. DNA of the CDR3: TGTGCCAGCAGTGAGGGACAGGGGGGCACTGAAGCTTTCTTT. Its translation is CASSEGQGGTEAFF.

This rearrangement joins TRBV30 to TRBJ1-5, with D hard to call. Trimming removed 2 bases from V and 4 bases from J, with 9 bases in between. The germline CDR1 and CDR2 sequences are GTSNPN and SVGIG (reference sequence). The CDR3 loop spans 13 amino acids. The CDR3 DNA follows: TGTGCCTGGAGTACGAGGGAGAATCAGCCCCAGCATTTT. Residues: CAWSTRENQPQHF.